The 11 T cell receptor beta chains below come from one sample, sequenced in a study of regulatory T cells in long-lasting Graves disease. Construction of TCR beta libraries relied on iRepertoire HTBI primers and on Arm-PCR targeting CDR3 regions. TCRdb ran MiXCR on the multiplex PCR reads and lists one entry per CDR3 protein. The sample yields about 620,000 distinct CDR3 sequences, about 15% seen once. Time point specified: newly diagnosed GD, antithyroid drugs for less than 3 months. The TCR library was made from RNA that had been extracted from PBMCs in TRIzol. Another study also made use of these data, one on T cells in Graves' hyperthyroidism and ophthalmopathy.

Here the sequenced sample was peripheral blood mononuclear cells (PBMCs), taken at new diagnosis, from a patient treated with antithyroid drugs. These receptors all stem from a woman younger than 45 with Graves disease.

This clonotype occurred a few times. Here the CDR3 DNA reads TGCAGTGCTAGAGACGACAGTGCCTTCTCCTACGAGCAGTACTTC. Translated, it gives CSARDDSAFSYEQYF. The chain is built from TRBV20-1 and TRBJ2-7; TRBD1 might be the D (5 bases). Germline V CDR1 and CDR2: DFQATT, SNEGSKA (reference sequence). The CDR3 is 15 amino acids. Trimming shortened V by 0 bases and J by 0 bases, and 12 bases separated the two germline ends.

This clonotype was counted ten times or more. J is TRBJ2-7 and V is TRBV6-5; 7 nucleotides line up with TRBD1. The CDR3 is 15 residues long. Per the germline V gene, CDR1 is MNHEY and CDR2 is SVGAGI. With V trimmed by 0 bases and J by 2 bases, 4 bases remained unmatched. CDR3 amino acids: CASSYSNQGAYEQYF. The CDR3 region has the DNA TGTGCCAGCAGTTACTCGAATCAGGGGGCCTACGAGCAGTACTTC.

This chain links TRBV6-1 with TRBJ2-3; tentative D call: TRBD1 (5 bases). Germline assignment: CDR1 MNHNS and CDR2 SASEGT. V lost 6 bases and J lost 6, with 19 bases in between. The CDR3 is 15 amino acids. The CDR3 nucleotides read TGTGCCAGCAGGGTTGGAAAGGTTTCAGGGGATACGCAGTATTTT. Amino acid sequence: CASRVGKVSGDTQYF.

In its sample, this clonotype was seen many times. This chain links TRBV6-2 or TRBV6-3 with TRBJ2-1; D unresolved. V dropped 5 bases and J dropped 6 bases, with 14 bases sitting between them. The CDR3 extends over 14 amino acids. CDR1 and CDR2 from the germline V gene are MNHEY and SVGEGT. The CDR3 protein is CASSEFQDLNEQFF. CDR3 coding DNA: TGTGCCAGCAGTGAATTCCAGGACCTCAATGAGCAGTTCTTC.

The genes are TRBV6-1 and TRBJ2-2; tentatively, D is TRBD1 (5 bases). The germline gives CDR1 MNHNS, CDR2 SASEGT. The CDR3 covers 16 residues. Trimming removed 5 bases at V and 5 bases at J, with 18 bases between. The CDR3 loop reads CASSIIPGRVTGELFF. The CDR3, as DNA: TGTGCCAGCAGTATTATTCCCGGCAGGGTGACCGGGGAGCTGTTTTTT.

As for this clonotype: One end of the junction varies from germline; a read error may be responsible. V gene TRBV24-1 combines with J gene TRBJ1-5; TRBD1 might be the D (5 bases). From germline, CDR1 is KGHDR and CDR2 SFDVKD. CDR3 length equals 17 residues. The CDR3 sequence: CVTSDGGRSDSNQPQHF. In nucleotides, the CDR3 is TGTGTCACCAGTGATGGGGGACGATCAGATAGCAATCAGCCCCAGCATTTT.

This clonotype was found many times. The rearrangement links TRBV2 to TRBJ2-6; D call uncertain. This CDR3 is built from 13 residues. Germline V lookup: CDR1 SNHLY, CDR2 FYNNEI. The germline V and J ends were trimmed by 8 bases and 2 bases, with 7 bases remaining between them. CDR3 sequence reads: CASLSAGANVLTF. The CDR3 DNA is TGTGCCAGCTTGTCTGCTGGGGCCAACGTCCTGACTTTC.

This clonotype was counted only a few times. CDR3 sequence: CASSSPLHTIYF. The DNA for the CDR3 is TGTGCCAGCAGCTCCCCCTTGCACACCATATATTTT. The chain links TRBV11-2 to TRBJ1-3; D uncertain. CDR3 length: 12 amino acids. Germline CDR1 is SGHAT and CDR2 is FQNNGV. V was pared by 4 bases and J by 8 bases, with 9 bases between. The complete variable domain, with remaining parts taken from reference TRBV11-2 and TRBJ1-3, reads EAGVAQSPRYKIIEKRQSVAFWCNPISGHATLYWYQQILGQGPKLLIQFQNNGVVDDSQLPKDRFSAERLKGVDSTLKIQPAKLEDSAVYLCASSSPLHTIYFGEGSWLTVV.

This clonotype has only a few counts. The genes are TRBV20-1 and TRBJ1-1; the D is unclear. CDR3 length: 14 residues. The germline V gene encodes CDR1 DFQATT and CDR2 SNEGSKA (reference sequence). V was cut by 6 bases and J by 6 bases, with 20 bases left in between. CDR3 amino acids: CSAPTRNARAEAFF. CDR3 coding DNA: TGCAGTGCCCCAACCCGGAACGCGAGGGCTGAAGCTTTCTTT.

The CDR3 sequence: CASSQRRAGTGELFF. CDR3 nucleotides: TGTGCCAGCAGCCAGAGGAGGGCGGGGACCGGGGAGCTGTTTTTT. The chain links TRBV14 to TRBJ2-2, with D perhaps TRBD2 (6 bases). The V end lost 3 bases, the J end lost 5 bases, and 13 bases lay between the germline ends. In germline, CDR1 is SGHDN, CDR2 FVKESK. The CDR3 is 15 residues long.

This clonotype has a count of ten or more. This chain connects TRBV24-1 to TRBJ2-3, with unresolved D. Germline values: CDR1 KGHDR, CDR2 SFDVKD. The germline V and J ends were trimmed by 5 bases and 0 bases, with 11 bases remaining between them. The CDR3 contains 15 residues. The CDR3 DNA sequence: TGTGCCACCAGTGGAGAGTGGACGAGCACAGATACGCAGTATTTT. It encodes CATSGEWTSTDTQYF.